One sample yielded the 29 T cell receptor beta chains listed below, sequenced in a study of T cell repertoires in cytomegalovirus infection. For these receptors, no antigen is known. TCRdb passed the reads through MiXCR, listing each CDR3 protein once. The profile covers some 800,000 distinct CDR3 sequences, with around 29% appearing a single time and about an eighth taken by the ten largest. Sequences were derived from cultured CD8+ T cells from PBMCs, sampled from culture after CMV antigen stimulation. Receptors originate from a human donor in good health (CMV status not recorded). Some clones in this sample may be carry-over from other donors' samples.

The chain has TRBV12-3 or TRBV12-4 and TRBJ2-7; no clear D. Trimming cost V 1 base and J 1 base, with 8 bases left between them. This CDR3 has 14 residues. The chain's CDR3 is CASSLGAHSYEQYV. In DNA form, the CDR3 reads TGTGCCAGCAGTTTAGGGGCGCATTCCTACGAGCAGTACGTC.

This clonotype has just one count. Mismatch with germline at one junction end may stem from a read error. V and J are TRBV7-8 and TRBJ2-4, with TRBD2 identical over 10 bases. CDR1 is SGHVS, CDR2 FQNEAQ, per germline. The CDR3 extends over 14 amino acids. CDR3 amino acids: CASSVAGGGNIQYF. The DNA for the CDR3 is TGTGCCAGCAGCGTAGCGGGGGGAGGGAACATTCAGTACTTC.

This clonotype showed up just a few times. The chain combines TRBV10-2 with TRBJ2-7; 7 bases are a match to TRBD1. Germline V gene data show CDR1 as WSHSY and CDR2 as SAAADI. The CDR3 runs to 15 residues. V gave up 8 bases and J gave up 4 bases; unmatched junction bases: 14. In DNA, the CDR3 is TGCGCCAGCCGTCCAGTTGAGGGGGCGTCGTACGAGCAGTACTTC. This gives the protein CASRPVEGASYEQYF.

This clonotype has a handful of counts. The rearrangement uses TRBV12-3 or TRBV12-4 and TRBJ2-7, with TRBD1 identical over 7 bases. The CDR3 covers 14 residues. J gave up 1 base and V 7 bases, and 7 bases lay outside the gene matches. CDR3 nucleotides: TGTGCCAGCACCAAGGGGGCATTTTCCTACGAGCAGTACTTC. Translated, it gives CASTKGAFSYEQYF.

In DNA, the CDR3 is TGTGCCAGCAGCTTTTCGATGGAGGGGCCCCAGCATTTT. It encodes CASSFSMEGPQHF. The chain has TRBV5-4 and TRBJ1-5; no definite D call. Trimming left V 2 bases short and J 9 bases short, with 12 bases between. CDR1 is SGHNT and CDR2 is YYREEE in the germline V gene (reference sequence). The CDR3 contains 13 residues.

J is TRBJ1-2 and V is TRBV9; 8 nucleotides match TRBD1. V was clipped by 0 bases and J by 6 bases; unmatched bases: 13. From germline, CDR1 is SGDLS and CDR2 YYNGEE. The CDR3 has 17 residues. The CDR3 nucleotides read TGTGCCAGCAGCGTAGGGGACAGGTTAACGCCTGTTGATGGCTACACCTTC. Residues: CASSVGDRLTPVDGYTF.

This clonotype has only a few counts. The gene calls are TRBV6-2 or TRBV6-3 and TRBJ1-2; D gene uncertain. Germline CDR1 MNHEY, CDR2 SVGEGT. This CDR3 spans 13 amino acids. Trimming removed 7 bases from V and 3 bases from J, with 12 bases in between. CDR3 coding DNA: TGTGCCAGCAATTTTCCTCGGGACTATGGCTACACCTTC. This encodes CASNFPRDYGYTF.

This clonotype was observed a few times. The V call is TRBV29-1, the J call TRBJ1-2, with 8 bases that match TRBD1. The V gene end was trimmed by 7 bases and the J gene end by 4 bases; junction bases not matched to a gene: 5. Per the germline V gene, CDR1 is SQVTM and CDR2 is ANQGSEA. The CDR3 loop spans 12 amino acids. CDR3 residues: CSGGQAAYGYTF. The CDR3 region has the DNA TGCAGCGGGGGACAGGCCGCCTATGGCTACACCTTC.

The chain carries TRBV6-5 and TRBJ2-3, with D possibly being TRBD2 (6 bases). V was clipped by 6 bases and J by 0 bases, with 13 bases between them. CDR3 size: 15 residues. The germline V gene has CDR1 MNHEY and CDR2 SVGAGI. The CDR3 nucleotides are TGTGCCAGCAGCCCGGGTAGCGGAAGCACAGATACGCAGTATTTT. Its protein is CASSPGSGSTDTQYF.

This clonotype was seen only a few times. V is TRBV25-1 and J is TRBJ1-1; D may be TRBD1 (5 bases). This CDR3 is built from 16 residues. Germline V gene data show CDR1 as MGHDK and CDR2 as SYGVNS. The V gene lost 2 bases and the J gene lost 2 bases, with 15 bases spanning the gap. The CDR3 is CASSEPGQAVNTEAFF. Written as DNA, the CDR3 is TGTGCCAGCAGTGAACCGGGGCAGGCCGTTAACACTGAAGCTTTCTTT.

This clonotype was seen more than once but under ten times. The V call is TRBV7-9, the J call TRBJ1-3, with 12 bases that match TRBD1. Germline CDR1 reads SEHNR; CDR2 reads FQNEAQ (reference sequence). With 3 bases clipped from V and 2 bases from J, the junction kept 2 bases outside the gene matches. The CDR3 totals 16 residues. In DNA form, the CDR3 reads TGTGCCAGCAGCTTGGGACAGGGGGCGGCTGGAAACACCATATATTTT. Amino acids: CASSLGQGAAGNTIYF.

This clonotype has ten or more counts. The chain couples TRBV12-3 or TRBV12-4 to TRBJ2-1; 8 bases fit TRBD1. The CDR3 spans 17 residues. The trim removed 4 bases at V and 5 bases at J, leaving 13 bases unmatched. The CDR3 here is CASSWGQARGLDNEQFF. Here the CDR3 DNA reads TGTGCCAGCAGTTGGGGACAGGCTCGGGGGCTCGACAATGAGCAGTTCTTC.

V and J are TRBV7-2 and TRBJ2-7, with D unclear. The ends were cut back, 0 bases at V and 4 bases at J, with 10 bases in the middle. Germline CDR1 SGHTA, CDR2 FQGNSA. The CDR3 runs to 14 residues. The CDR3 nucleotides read TGTGCCAGCAGCTTAGCGACCGGCTTATACGAGCAGTACTTC. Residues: CASSLATGLYEQYF.

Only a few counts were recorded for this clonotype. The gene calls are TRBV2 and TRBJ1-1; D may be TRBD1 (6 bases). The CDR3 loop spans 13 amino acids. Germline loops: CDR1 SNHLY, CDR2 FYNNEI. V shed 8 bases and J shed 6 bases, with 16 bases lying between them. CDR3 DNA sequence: TGTGCCAGCGCTATCAGGGGCAAGGCTGAAGCTTTCTTT. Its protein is CASAIRGKAEAFF.

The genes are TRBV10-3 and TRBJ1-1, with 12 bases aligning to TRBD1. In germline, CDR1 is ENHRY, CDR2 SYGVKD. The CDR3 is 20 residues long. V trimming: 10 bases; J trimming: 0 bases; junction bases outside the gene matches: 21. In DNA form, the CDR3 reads TGTGCCAGCTCCGACCGGGACAGGGGGCGTCTGGGGCCCATGAACACTGAAGCTTTCTTT. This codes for CASSDRDRGRLGPMNTEAFF.

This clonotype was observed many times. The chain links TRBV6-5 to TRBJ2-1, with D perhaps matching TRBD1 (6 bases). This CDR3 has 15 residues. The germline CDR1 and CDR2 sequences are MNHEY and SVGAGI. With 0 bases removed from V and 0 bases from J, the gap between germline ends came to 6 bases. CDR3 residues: CASSYSGGSYNEQFF. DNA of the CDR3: TGTGCCAGCAGTTACTCAGGGGGCTCCTACAATGAGCAGTTCTTC.

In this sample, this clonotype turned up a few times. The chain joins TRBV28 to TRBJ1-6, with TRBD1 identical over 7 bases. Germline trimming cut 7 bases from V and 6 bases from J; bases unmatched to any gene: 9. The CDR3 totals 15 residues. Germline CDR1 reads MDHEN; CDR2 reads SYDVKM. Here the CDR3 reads CASTYRDRANSPLHF. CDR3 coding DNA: TGTGCCAGCACGTATAGAGACAGGGCTAATTCACCCCTCCACTTT.

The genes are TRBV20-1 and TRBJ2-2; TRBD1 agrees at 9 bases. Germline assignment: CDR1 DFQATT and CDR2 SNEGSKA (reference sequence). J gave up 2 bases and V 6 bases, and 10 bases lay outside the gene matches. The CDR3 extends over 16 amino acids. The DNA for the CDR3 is TGCAGTGCCCCGGGACAGGGCCGCACCAACACCGGGGAGCTGTTTTTT. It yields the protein CSAPGQGRTNTGELFF.

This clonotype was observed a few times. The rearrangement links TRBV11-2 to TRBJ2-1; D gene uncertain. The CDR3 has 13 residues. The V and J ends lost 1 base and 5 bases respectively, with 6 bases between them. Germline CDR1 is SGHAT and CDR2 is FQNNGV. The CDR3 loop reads CASSLVDDNEQFF. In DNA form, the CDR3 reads TGTGCCAGCAGCTTAGTTGACGACAATGAGCAGTTCTTC. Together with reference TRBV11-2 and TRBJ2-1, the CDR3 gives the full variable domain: EAGVAQSPRYKIIEKRQSVAFWCNPISGHATLYWYQQILGQGPKLLIQFQNNGVVDDSQLPKDRFSAERLKGVDSTLKIQPAKLEDSAVYLCASSLVDDNEQFFGPGTRLTVL.

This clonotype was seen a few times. Here the CDR3 reads CASSIRHPDTQYF. The DNA for the CDR3 is TGTGCCAGTAGTATACGGCACCCAGATACGCAGTATTTT. The chain recombines TRBV19 with TRBJ2-3; no clear D. Germline CDR1 is LNHDA and CDR2 is SQIVND (reference sequence). V lost 2 bases to trimming and J lost 4 bases, with 7 bases between them. CDR3 length equals 13 residues.

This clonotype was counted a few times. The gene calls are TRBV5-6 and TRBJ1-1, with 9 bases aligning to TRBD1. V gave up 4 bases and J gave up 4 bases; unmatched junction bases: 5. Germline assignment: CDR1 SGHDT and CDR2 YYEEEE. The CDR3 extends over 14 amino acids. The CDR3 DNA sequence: TGTGCCAGCAGCAAGACAGGGGGGGCCACTGAAGCTTTCTTT. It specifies CASSKTGGATEAFF.

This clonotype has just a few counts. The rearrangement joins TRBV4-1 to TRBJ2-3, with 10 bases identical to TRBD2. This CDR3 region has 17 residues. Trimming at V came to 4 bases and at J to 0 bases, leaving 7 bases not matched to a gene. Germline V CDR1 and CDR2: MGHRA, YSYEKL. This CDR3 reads CASSRRLSGGSTDTQYF. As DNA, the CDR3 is TGCGCCAGCAGCCGTCGACTTAGCGGGGGGAGCACAGATACGCAGTATTTT.

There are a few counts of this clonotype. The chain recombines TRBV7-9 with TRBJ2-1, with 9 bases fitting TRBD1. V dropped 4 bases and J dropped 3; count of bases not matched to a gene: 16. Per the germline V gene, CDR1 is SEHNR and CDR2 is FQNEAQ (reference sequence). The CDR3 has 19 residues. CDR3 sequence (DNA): TGTGCCAGCAGCTCCCCCTTGGGGGCCCCGGGACAGGGCTACAATGAGCAGTTCTTC. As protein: CASSSPLGAPGQGYNEQFF.

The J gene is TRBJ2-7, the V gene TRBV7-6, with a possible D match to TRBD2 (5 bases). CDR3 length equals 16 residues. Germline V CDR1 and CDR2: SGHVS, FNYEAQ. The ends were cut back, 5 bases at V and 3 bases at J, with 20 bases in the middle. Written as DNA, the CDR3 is TGTGCCAGCAGCGCCCGTGGGGTGGCGAGGGACTACGAGCAGTACTTC. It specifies CASSARGVARDYEQYF.

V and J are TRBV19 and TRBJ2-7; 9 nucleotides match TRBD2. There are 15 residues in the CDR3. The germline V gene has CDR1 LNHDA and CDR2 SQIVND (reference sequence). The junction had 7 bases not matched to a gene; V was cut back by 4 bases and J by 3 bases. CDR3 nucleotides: TGTGCCAGTAGTACCGGGCGGGGGGGCCGCTACGAGCAGTACTTC. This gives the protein CASSTGRGGRYEQYF.

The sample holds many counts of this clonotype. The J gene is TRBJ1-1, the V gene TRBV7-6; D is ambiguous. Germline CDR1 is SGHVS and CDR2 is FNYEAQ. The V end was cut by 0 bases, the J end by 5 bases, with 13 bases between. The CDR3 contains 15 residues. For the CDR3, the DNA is TGTGCCAGCAGCTTAGCGAAGAGCCAGGTGACTGAAGCTTTCTTT. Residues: CASSLAKSQVTEAFF.

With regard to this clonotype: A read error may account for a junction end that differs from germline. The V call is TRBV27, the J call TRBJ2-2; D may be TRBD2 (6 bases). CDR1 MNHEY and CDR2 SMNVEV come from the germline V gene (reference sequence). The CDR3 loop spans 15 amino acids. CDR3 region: CASSLILANTGELFF. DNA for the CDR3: TGTGCCAGCAGTTTAATCCTAGCGAACACCGGGGAACTGTTTTTT.

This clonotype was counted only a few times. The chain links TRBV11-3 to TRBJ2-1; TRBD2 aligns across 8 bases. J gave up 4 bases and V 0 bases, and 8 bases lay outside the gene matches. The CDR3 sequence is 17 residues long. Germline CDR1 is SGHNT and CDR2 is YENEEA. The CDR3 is CASSLDRGGPDYNEQFF. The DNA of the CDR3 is TGTGCCAGCAGCTTAGATCGGGGGGGGCCCGATTACAATGAGCAGTTCTTC.

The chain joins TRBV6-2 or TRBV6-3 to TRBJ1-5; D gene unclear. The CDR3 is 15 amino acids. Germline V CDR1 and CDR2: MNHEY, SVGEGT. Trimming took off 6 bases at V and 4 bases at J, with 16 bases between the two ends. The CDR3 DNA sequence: TGTGCCAGCAGCCCTGCCGCGGAAGATAATCAGCCCCAGCATTTT. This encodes CASSPAAEDNQPQHF.